These 14 T cell receptor beta chains were sequenced from one sample in a study of human T cells and chemical hapten exposure. TCRdb ran MiXCR on the RACE reads and lists one entry per CDR3 protein. Here the sample spans approximately 50,000 distinct CDR3 sequences, about 9.6% being singletons. This sample's time point: pre-sensitization, week 0. Treatment in this sample: therapeutic diphenylcyclopropenone sensitization with weekly scalp DPC. The starting material, unfractionated whole blood, was used for total RNA extraction. The sample consisted of whole blood, taken in connection with sensitization to the hapten diphenylcyclopropenone (DPC). Source of these receptors: a woman aged 25 to 39 with alopecia areata. Some clones in this sample may be carry-over from other donors' samples.

V usage is TRBV29-1 and J usage is TRBJ2-1; the match to TRBD2 covers 9 bases. Germline lookup yields CDR1 SQVTM and CDR2 ANQGSEA. V lost 5 bases to trimming and J lost 7 bases; unmatched junction nucleotides: 9. The CDR3 totals 14 residues. The CDR3 nucleotides are TGCAGCGTTCATGCGGGGGGGTTTGGGAATGAGCAGTTCTTC. The encoded protein is CSVHAGGFGNEQFF.

This clonotype has a single count. This chain joins TRBV27 and TRBJ1-5; D uncertain. The CDR3 spans 15 residues. The germline V and J ends were trimmed by 5 bases and 2 bases, with 13 bases remaining between them. Germline V gene sequence: CDR1 MNHEY, CDR2 SMNVEV (reference sequence). The CDR3, as DNA: TGTGCCAGCAGTCCGAGCCTGGTGGGCAATCAGCCCCAGCATTTT. Its translation: CASSPSLVGNQPQHF.

This clonotype was detected many times. The chain uses TRBV28 and TRBJ1-5, with a possible D match to TRBD1 (6 bases). Germline V gives CDR1 MDHEN, CDR2 SYDVKM. This CDR3 is 16 amino acids long. The V and J ends lost 6 bases and 6 bases respectively, with 21 bases between them. The CDR3 nucleotides read TGTGCCAGCAGCAGTGGAAGGGACCTAGGGGGTCAGCCCCAGCATTTT. The encoded protein is CASSSGRDLGGQPQHF.

The chain has TRBV12-3 or TRBV12-4 and TRBJ2-3, with 10 bases lining up with TRBD2. The V and J ends lost 3 bases and 5 bases, in that order; junction bases with no gene match: 2. The CDR3 spans 14 residues. This chain's CDR3 is CASSFQRGGDTQYF. In nucleotides, the CDR3 is TGTGCCAGCAGTTTTCAGCGGGGGGGAGATACGCAGTATTTT.

This clonotype has just a few counts. This chain links TRBV12-3 or TRBV12-4 with TRBJ1-1; TRBD1 matches at 8 bases. The CDR3 covers 16 residues. The J segment lost 5 bases and the V segment lost 6 bases, leaving 14 bases of the junction unmatched. The CDR3 coding sequence is TGTGCCAGCAGGATAGACAGGGGCCTCCTGGGAACTGAAGCTTTCTTT. Translation: CASRIDRGLLGTEAFF.

The genes are TRBV7-2 and TRBJ1-6; D not resolved. Looked up from germline, CDR1 is SGHTA and CDR2 is FQGNSA. The V end was cut by 2 bases, the J end by 11 bases, with 7 bases between. The length of the CDR3 is 12 residues. CDR3 loop: CASSLSPAPLHF. In nucleotides, the CDR3 is TGTGCCAGCAGCTTAAGTCCCGCACCCCTCCACTTT.

This clonotype was seen many times. V and J are TRBV21-1 and TRBJ2-7. TRBV21-1 is classified as a pseudogene. The CDR3 has 11 residues. In nucleotides, the CDR3 is TGTGCCAGCAGCAAAGGGTCCGAGCAGTACTTC. Translation gives CASSKGSEQYF.

This clonotype was observed many times. This chain connects TRBV18 to TRBJ1-1; possibly TRBD1 for D (5 bases). Germline assignment: CDR1 KGHSH and CDR2 LQKENI. The V end was cut by 3 bases, the J end by 5 bases, with 10 bases between. This CDR3 region has 13 residues. The CDR3 protein is CASSPGQGTEAFF. Here the CDR3 DNA reads TGTGCCAGCTCACCGGGGCAGGGAACTGAAGCTTTCTTT. The whole variable domain, filled in from reference TRBV18 and TRBJ1-1, reads NAGVMQNPRHLVRRRGQEARLRCSPMKGHSHVYWYRQLPEEGLKFMVYLQKENIIDESGMPKERFSAEFPKEGPSILRIQQVVRGDSAAYFCASSPGQGTEAFFGQGTRLTVV.

The rearrangement joins TRBV2 to TRBJ2-7; the D gene is possibly TRBD1 (6 bases). The CDR3 spans 14 residues. Trimming stripped 2 bases from V and 2 bases from J, with 10 bases between. The V gene's germline CDR1 is SNHLY and CDR2 FYNNEI. CDR3 nucleotide sequence: TGTGCCAGCAGTGAAAGGACAGAAACCTACGAGCAGTACTTC. This gives the protein CASSERTETYEQYF.

The table lists this clonotype with many counts. V is TRBV12-3 or TRBV12-4 and J is TRBJ2-1; TRBD2 matches 10 bases. CDR3 length equals 14 residues. After removal of 3 bases from V and 4 bases from J, the junction contained 0 bases not matched to a gene. CDR3 protein: CASSFSGGYNEQFF. Here the CDR3 DNA reads TGTGCCAGCAGTTTTAGCGGGGGGTACAATGAGCAGTTCTTC.

This clonotype was seen a few times. The chain employs TRBV9 and TRBJ2-3, with 9 bases fitting TRBD2. V gave up 0 bases and J gave up 4 bases; unmatched junction bases: 12. Germline V lookup: CDR1 SGDLS, CDR2 YYNGEE. There are 18 residues in the CDR3. Here the CDR3 DNA reads TGTGCCAGCAGCGTAGGGACCCGACTAGCGGTCAGGTCAGATACGCAGTATTTT. Amino acids: CASSVGTRLAVRSDTQYF.

The rearrangement links TRBV2 to TRBJ2-7, with TRBD1 identical over 8 bases. The CDR3 covers 13 residues. CDR1 and CDR2 (germline): SNHLY, FYNNEI. V lost 3 bases, J lost 6 bases, and 4 bases stayed unmatched. The CDR3 region is CASSEDRDSEQYF. For the CDR3, the DNA is TGTGCCAGCAGTGAGGACAGGGACTCCGAGCAGTACTTC. Filled out from reference TRBV2 and TRBJ2-7, the complete variable domain reads EPEVTQTPSHQVTQMGQEVILRCVPISNHLYFYWYRQILGQKVEFLVSFYNNEISEKSEIFDDQFSVERPDGSNFTLKIRSTKLEDSAMYFCASSEDRDSEQYFGPGTRLTVT.

This clonotype was observed at least ten times. The V and J genes are TRBV5-5 and TRBJ2-3, with unresolved D. CDR1 and CDR2 (germline): SGHKS, YYEKEE (reference sequence). The CDR3 length is 13 residues. Trimming removed 2 bases at V and 8 bases at J, with 12 bases between. The CDR3 DNA reads as TGTGCCAGCAGCTTAGCATCTGGTGGTACGCAGTATTTT. Protein product: CASSLASGGTQYF.

The V gene is TRBV27, the J gene TRBJ2-7; 7 nucleotides line up with TRBD2. CDR1 MNHEY and CDR2 SMNVEV come from the germline V gene (reference sequence). The CDR3 is 18 residues long. The ends lost 2 bases at V and 0 bases at J; junction bases unmatched: 13. In DNA form, the CDR3 reads TGTGCCAGCAGTTTACGGCGGGGGTCTGTTTCTAGCTCCTACGAGCAGTACTTC. This sequence encodes CASSLRRGSVSSSYEQYF.